This T cell receptor beta chain stems from a study of CD8+ T cells in alopecia areata. cDNA reverse transcribed from extracted RNA served as the sequencing template. Libraries were prepared by immunoSEQ multiplex PCR; TCRdb keeps only in-frame clonotypes and omits some of them. The repertoire holds around 200,000 clones, around three fifths seen once, with around 4.3% in the top ten. This clone was seen once. Antigen unknown. Noted treatment: oral pan-JAK inhibitor, 5-10 mg twice daily. The study team obtained lesional scalp punch biopsies and peripheral blood from alopecia areata patients. Study outcomes and limitations: Resident alphabeta T-cell populations of normal skin are likewise subject to sequencing in scalp samples.

This sequence was found in a human donor with alopecia areata. The starting material was CD4+ T cells sorted from blood, obtained at week 4, from a patient treated with tofacitinib.

CDR3 loop: CASSLGIGTGYNSPLHF. The DNA of the CDR3 is TGTGCCAGCAGCTTAGGCATCGGGACAGGTTATAATTCACCCCTCCACTTT. This chain uses TRBV7-2 with TRBJ1-6; TRBD1 agrees at 8 bases. V trimming: 1 base; J trimming: 4 bases; junction bases outside the gene matches: 6. The CDR3 is made up of 17 amino acids. Per germline, CDR1 SGHTA and CDR2 FQGNSA.